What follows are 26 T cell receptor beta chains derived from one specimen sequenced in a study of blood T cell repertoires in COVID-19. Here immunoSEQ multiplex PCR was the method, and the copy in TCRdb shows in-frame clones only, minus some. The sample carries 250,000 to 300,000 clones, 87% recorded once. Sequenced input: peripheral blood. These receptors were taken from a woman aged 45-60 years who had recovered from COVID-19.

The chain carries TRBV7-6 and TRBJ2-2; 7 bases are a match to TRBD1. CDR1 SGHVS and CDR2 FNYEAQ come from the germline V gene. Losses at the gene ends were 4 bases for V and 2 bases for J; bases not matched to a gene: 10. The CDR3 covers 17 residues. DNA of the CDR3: TGTGCCAGCAGCTCACCTAGACAGGGTATCAACACCGGGGAGCTGTTTTTT. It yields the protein CASSSPRQGINTGELFF.

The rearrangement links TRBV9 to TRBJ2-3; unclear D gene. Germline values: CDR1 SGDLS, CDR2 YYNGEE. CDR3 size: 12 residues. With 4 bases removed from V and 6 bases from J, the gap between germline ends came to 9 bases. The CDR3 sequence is CASSIREDTQYF. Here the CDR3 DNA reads TGTGCCAGCAGCATTCGCGAGGATACGCAGTATTTT.

This CDR3 reads CASSYGGMNTEAFF. CDR3 DNA: TGTGCCAGCAGTTACGGGGGCATGAACACTGAAGCTTTCTTT. J is TRBJ1-1 and V is TRBV6-5, with D possibly TRBD1 on 6 matching bases. Trimming took 2 bases from V and 0 from J, leaving 7 bases between them. This CDR3 is 14 amino acids long. Germline loops: CDR1 MNHEY, CDR2 SVGAGI.

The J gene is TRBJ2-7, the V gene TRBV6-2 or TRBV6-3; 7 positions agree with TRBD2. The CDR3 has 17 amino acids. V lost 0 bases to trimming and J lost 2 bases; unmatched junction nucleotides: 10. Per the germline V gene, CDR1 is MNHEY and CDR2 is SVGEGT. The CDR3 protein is CASSYSILAGRTYEQYF. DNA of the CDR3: TGTGCCAGCAGTTACTCAATATTAGCGGGTAGGACCTACGAGCAGTACTTC.

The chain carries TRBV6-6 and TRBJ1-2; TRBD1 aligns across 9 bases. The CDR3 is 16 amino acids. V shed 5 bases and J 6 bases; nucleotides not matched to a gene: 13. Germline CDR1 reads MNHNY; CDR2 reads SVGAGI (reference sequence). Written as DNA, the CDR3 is TGTGCCAGCAGTACACACTCGGGACAGGGACGAAATGGCTACACCTTC. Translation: CASSTHSGQGRNGYTF.

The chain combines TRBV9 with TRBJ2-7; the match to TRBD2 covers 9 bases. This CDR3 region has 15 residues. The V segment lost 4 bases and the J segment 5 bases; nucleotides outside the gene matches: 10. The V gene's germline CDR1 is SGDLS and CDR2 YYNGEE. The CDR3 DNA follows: TGTGCCAGCAGCCCCAGGGGTAGCGGGAGCGACGAGCAGTACTTC. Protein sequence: CASSPRGSGSDEQYF.

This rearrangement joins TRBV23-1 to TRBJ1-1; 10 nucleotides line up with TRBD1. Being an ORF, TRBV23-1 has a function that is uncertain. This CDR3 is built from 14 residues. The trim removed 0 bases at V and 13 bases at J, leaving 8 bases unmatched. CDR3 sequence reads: CASSQSRTGGSGFF. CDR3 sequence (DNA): TGCGCCAGCAGTCAATCGAGGACAGGGGGAAGTGGTTTCTTT.

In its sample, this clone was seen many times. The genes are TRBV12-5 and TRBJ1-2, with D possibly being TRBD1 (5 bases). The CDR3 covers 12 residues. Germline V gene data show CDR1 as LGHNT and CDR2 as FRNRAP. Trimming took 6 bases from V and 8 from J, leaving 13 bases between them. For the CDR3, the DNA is TGTGCTAGTGGGACCCGGGGGTCCGGCTACACCTTC. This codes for CASGTRGSGYTF.

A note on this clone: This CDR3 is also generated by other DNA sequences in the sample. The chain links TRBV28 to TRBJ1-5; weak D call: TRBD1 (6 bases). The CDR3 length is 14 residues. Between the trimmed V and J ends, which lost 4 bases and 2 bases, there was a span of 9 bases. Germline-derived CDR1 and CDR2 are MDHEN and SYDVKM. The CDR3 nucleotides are TGTGCCAGCAGTTCTGCAGGGGGCAATCAGCCCCAGCATTTT. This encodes CASSSAGGNQPQHF.

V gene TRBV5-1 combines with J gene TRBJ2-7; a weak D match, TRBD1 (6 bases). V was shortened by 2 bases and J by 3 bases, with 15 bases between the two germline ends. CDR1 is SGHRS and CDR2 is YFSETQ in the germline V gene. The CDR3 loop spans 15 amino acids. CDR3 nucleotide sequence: TGCGCCAGCAGCTTCAGCCAGGGGCGAAACTACGAGCAGTACTTC. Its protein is CASSFSQGRNYEQYF.

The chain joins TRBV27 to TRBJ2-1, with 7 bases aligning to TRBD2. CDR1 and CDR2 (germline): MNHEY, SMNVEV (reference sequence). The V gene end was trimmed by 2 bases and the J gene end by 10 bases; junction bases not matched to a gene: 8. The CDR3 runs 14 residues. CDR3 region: CASSLAGESWEQFF. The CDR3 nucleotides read TGTGCCAGCAGTTTAGCGGGAGAATCATGGGAGCAGTTCTTC.

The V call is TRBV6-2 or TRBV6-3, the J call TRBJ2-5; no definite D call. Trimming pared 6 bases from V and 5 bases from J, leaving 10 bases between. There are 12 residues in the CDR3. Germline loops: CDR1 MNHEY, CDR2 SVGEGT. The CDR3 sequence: CASSRDGETQYF. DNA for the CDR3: TGTGCCAGCAGCCGCGACGGGGAGACCCAGTACTTC.

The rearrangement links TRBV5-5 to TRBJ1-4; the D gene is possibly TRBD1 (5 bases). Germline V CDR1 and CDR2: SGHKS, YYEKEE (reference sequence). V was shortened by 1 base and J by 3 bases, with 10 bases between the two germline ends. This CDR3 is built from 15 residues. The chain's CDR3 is CASSLTGDANEKLFF. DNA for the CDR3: TGTGCCAGCAGCTTGACGGGGGATGCTAATGAAAAACTGTTTTTT.

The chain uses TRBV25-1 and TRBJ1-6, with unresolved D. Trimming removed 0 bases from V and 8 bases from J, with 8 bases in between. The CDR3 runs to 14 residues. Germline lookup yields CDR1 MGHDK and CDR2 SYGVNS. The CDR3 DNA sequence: TGTGCCAGCAGTGAATACGACATTTATTCACCCCTCCACTTT. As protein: CASSEYDIYSPLHF.

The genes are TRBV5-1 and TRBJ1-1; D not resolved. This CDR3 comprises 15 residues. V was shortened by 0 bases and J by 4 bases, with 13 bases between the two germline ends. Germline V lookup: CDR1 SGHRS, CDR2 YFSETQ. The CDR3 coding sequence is TGCGCCAGCAGCTTGGCCTCAGGTCGTGGCACTGAAGCTTTCTTT. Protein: CASSLASGRGTEAFF.

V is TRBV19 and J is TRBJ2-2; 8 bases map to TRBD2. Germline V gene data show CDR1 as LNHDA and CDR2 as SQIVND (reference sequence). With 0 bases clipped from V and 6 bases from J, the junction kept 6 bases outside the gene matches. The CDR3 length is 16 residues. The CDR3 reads CASSIERGAGAGELFF. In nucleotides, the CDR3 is TGTGCCAGTAGTATAGAGAGGGGAGCGGGGGCCGGGGAGCTGTTTTTT.

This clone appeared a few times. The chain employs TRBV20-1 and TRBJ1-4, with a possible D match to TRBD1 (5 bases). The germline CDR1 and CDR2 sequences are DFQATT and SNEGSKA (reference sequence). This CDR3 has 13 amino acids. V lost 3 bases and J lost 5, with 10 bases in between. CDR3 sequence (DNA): TGCAGTGCTAGTCGCTCAGGGAATGAAAAACTGTTTTTT. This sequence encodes CSASRSGNEKLFF.

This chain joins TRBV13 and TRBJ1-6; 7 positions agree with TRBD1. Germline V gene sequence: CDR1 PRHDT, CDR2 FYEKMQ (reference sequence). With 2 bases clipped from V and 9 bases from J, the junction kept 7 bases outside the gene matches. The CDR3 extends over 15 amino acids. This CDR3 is CASSLSRGGGSPLHF. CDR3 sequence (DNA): TGTGCCAGCAGCTTAAGTCGAGGGGGCGGTTCACCCCTCCACTTT.

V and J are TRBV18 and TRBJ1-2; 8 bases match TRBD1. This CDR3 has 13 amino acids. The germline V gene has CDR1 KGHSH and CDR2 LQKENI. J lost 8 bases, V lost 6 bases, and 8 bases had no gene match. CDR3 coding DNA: TGTGCCAGCTCTCGGGACAGGCAGCGGGGCTACACCTTC. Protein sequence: CASSRDRQRGYTF.

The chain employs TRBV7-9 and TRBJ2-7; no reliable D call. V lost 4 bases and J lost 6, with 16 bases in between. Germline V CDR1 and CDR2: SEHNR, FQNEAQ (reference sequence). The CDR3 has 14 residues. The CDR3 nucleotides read TGTGCCAGCAGCTCAACGGGTAGACGGCTCGAGCAGTACTTC. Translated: CASSSTGRRLEQYF.

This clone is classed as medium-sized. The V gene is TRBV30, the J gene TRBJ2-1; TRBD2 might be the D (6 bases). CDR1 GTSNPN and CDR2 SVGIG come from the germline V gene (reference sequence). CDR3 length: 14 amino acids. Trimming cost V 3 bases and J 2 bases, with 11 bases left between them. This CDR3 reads CAWRAGRPYNEQFF. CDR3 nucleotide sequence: TGTGCCTGGAGGGCGGGAAGGCCCTACAATGAGCAGTTCTTC.

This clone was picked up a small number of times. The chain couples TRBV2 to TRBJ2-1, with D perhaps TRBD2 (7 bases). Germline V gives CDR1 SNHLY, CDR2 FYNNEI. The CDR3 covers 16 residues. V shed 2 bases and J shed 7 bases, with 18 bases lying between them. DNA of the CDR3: TGTGCCAGCAGTGAATCGCCGGGGGGCCGGGGGAATGAGCAGTTCTTC. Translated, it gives CASSESPGGRGNEQFF. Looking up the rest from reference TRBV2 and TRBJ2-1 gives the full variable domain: EPEVTQTPSHQVTQMGQEVILRCVPISNHLYFYWYRQILGQKVEFLVSFYNNEISEKSEIFDDQFSVERPDGSNFTLKIRSTKLEDSAMYFCASSESPGGRGNEQFFGPGTRLTVL.

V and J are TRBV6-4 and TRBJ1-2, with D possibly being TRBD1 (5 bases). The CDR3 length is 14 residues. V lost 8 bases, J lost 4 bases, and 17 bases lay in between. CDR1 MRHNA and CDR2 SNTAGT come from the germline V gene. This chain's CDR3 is CASLEPPGGYGYTF. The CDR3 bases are TGTGCCAGCCTCGAGCCTCCGGGGGGCTATGGCTACACCTTC.

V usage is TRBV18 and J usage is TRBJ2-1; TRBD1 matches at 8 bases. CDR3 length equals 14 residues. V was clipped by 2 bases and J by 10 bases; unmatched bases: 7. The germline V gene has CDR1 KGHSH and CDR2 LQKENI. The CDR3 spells CASSPGQGRGEQFF. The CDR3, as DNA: TGTGCCAGCTCACCAGGACAGGGCCGAGGGGAGCAGTTCTTC.

The DNA of the CDR3 is TGTGCCAGCAGTCGACAGGGGAATCAGCCCCAGCATTTT. It codes for CASSRQGNQPQHF. The chain joins TRBV6-2 or TRBV6-3 to TRBJ1-5; 8 bases align to TRBD1. From germline, CDR1 is MNHEY and CDR2 SVGEGT. The CDR3 is 13 amino acids. Trimming at V came to 5 bases and at J to 4 bases, leaving 1 base not matched to a gene.

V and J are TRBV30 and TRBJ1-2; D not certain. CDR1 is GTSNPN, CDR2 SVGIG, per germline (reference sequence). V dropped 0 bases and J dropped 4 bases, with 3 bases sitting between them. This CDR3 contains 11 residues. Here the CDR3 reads CAWSVAYGYTF. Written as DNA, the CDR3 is TGTGCCTGGAGTGTGGCCTATGGCTACACCTTC. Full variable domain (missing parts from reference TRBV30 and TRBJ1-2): SQTIHQWPATLVQPVGSPLSLECTVEGTSNPNLYWYRQAAGRGLQLLFYSVGIGQISSEVPQNLSASRPQDRQFILSSKKLLLSDSGFYLCAWSVAYGYTFGSGTRLTVV.